This is a list of T cell receptor beta chains from one sample in a study of blood T cell repertoires in COVID-19. Method: immunoSEQ multiplex PCR; TCRdb's copy keeps in-frame clones and lacks some. Of fewer than 150,000 clones in the sample, 70% to 85% were seen once. Sequences were obtained from peripheral blood. Receptors were obtained from a man aged 55 to 70 who had recovered from COVID-19. Both conserved end residues are part of each CDR3. The order of the fields is J gene, V gene, D gene, clone size, CDR3 DNA, CDR3 protein. D genes are given only for firm matches. Expanded clones are given a class, and other clones once, few, many or no size at all.

TRBJ1-2	TRBV6-5	-	many	TGTGCCAGCAGTACCCGAGACAGGAACCTTGGCTACACCTTC	CASSTRDRNLGYTF
TRBJ2-7	TRBV28	-	once	TGTGCCAGCAGTTTGGCCCGGGGGGCGCAGCAGTACTTC	CASSLARGAQQYF
TRBJ2-7	TRBV16	TRBD2	-	TGTGCCAGCAGCCCGCCGAGACTAGCGGGTTCCTACGAGCAGTACTTC	CASSPPRLAGSYEQYF
TRBJ2-1	TRBV30	TRBD2	-	TGTGCCTGGAGTGGCGGGGGGGTCAGGGAGCAGTTCTTC	CAWSGGGVREQFF
TRBJ2-1	TRBV2	-	few	TGTGCCAGCACTAGATACAATGAGCAGTTCTTC	CASTRYNEQFF
TRBJ2-7	TRBV18	-	-	TGTGCCAGCTCACCGCCGGGGGGCAGAGGCTACGAGCAGTACTTC	CASSPPGGRGYEQYF
TRBJ2-2	TRBV30	TRBD1	-	TGTGCCTGGAGTGTACGGCGGGACAGGGGGGGCACCGGGGAGCTGTTTTTT	CAWSVRRDRGGTGELFF
TRBJ2-5	TRBV6-5	TRBD2	once	TGTGCCAGCAGTTTCGGGACTAGCGGGGGCCAGGAGACCCAGTACTTC	CASSFGTSGGQETQYF
TRBJ2-5	TRBV4-2	TRBD1	-	TGTGCCAGCAGCCTGGGACAGGGCCAAGAGACCCAGTACTTC	CASSLGQGQETQYF
TRBJ2-3	TRBV5-1	TRBD2	-	TGCGCCAGCAGCTCGGGCGGGGGGACTAGCACAGATACGCAGTATTTT	CASSSGGGTSTDTQYF
TRBJ1-4	TRBV4-3	-	few	TGCGCCAGCAGCCAAGAAAGCGGCAGAGTTAATGAAAAACTGTTTTTT	CASSQESGRVNEKLFF
TRBJ2-1	TRBV5-1	-	-	TGCGCCAGCAGCTTTGAGGCCCTATACAATGAGCAGTTCTTC	CASSFEALYNEQFF
TRBJ2-2	TRBV19	TRBD1	-	TGTGCCAGTAGCCAGGGGACAGGGGGCACCGGGGAGCTGTTTTTT	CASSQGTGGTGELFF
TRBJ2-3	TRBV5-1	TRBD2	-	TGCGCCAGCAGCTTGTTCATCCGGGGGGGTACAGATACGCAGTATTTT	CASSLFIRGGTDTQYF
TRBJ2-3	TRBV5-1	TRBD1	-	TGCGCCAGCAGCCACAGGGGCTTGAGCACAGATACGCAGTATTTT	CASSHRGLSTDTQYF
TRBJ2-5	TRBV30	-	-	TGTGCCTGGATAGGCCGGGGGACCCAGTACTTC	CAWIGRGTQYF
TRBJ2-1	TRBV7-3	TRBD2	-	TGTGCCAGCAGCTCGACTAGCGGGAGCTCCTACAATGAGCAGTTCTTC	CASSSTSGSSYNEQFF
TRBJ2-3	TRBV5-1	TRBD2	once	TGCGCCAGCAGCCCCTATCTGACTAGCGGAAACACAGATACGCAGTATTTT	CASSPYLTSGNTDTQYF
TRBJ2-2	TRBV4-3	TRBD1	-	TGCGCCAGCAGACAGGGGGCGGGAGCGAACACCGGGGAGCTGTTTTTT	CASRQGAGANTGELFF
TRBJ2-1	TRBV10-3	TRBD2	-	TGTGCCATCAAAAGAGGGATGGGACTAGCGGACTACAATGAGCAGTTCTTC	CAIKRGMGLADYNEQFF
TRBJ1-3	TRBV10-3	-	-	TGTGCCATCATCGACGAAGGGGCTGGAAACACCATATATTTT	CAIIDEGAGNTIYF
TRBJ1-5	TRBV7-2	TRBD1	-	TGTGCCAGCAGCTCAAGGGGGACAGGGTCGGGAAATCAGCCCCAGCATTTT	CASSSRGTGSGNQPQHF
TRBJ1-4	TRBV10-3	-	-	TGTGCCATCAGTGAGAGCCTCACGGGGAATGAAAAACTGTTTTTT	CAISESLTGNEKLFF
TRBJ1-4	TRBV7-8	TRBD1	-	TGTGCCAGCAGCTCGTACAGGGGGGAAAAACTGTTTTTT	CASSSYRGEKLFF
TRBJ1-2	TRBV19	-	many	TGTGCCAGTAGTTCGGCGATCCTAGCTAACTATGGCTACACCTTC	CASSSAILANYGYTF
TRBJ2-1	TRBV5-1	TRBD1	-	TGCGCCAGCAGGTTGACAGGGCCCTACAATGAGCAGTTCTTC	CASRLTGPYNEQFF
TRBJ1-1	TRBV9	TRBD1	-	TGTGCCAGCAGCGTAGGGGGACAGGGGAACACTGAAGCTTTCTTT	CASSVGGQGNTEAFF
TRBJ2-2	TRBV28	-	-	TGTGCCAGCAGTTTGCGGCGGATGCGCGGGGAGCTGTTTTTT	CASSLRRMRGELFF
TRBJ2-7	TRBV2	TRBD1	-	TGTGCCAGCAGTCCCGGGACAGGGGGAGTGGGGCAGTACTTC	CASSPGTGGVGQYF
TRBJ1-2	TRBV28	TRBD1	-	TGTGCCAGCAGCGGGACAGGGGGAGGCTACACCTTC	CASSGTGGGYTF
TRBJ1-2	TRBV5-3	-	-	TGTGCCAGAAGTCAGGAGCAGGGGAAGGCTAACTATGGCTACACCTTC	CARSQEQGKANYGYTF
TRBJ2-6	TRBV7-9	-	few	TGTGCCAGCCTTACAGGGGGGGAACTTCACTCTGGGGCCAACGTCCTGACTTTC	CASLTGGELHSGANVLTF
TRBJ1-5	TRBV7-9	-	-	TGTGCTACCAGACAGAGCAATCAGCCCCAGCATTTT	CATRQSNQPQHF
TRBJ2-7	TRBV14	-	-	TGTGCCAGCAGCCAAGGTTCCTTCTACGAGCAGTACTTC	CASSQGSFYEQYF
TRBJ1-3	TRBV7-9	-	-	TGTGCCAGCAGCTTAGCTCGATACAGGAACTCTGGAAACACCATATATTTT	CASSLARYRNSGNTIYF
TRBJ1-2	TRBV6-2/TRBV6-3	-	-	TGTGCCAGCAGCCACCCGAACAGGGCCCAGGCCTATGGCTACACCTTC	CASSHPNRAQAYGYTF
TRBJ1-4	TRBV15	TRBD1	-	TGTGCCACCAGCAGAGATCACGGACAGGGTAATGAAAAACTGTTTTTT	CATSRDHGQGNEKLFF
TRBJ2-7	TRBV3-1/TRBV3-2	-	-	TGTGCCAGCAGCGGCGGGACTTCAGCCTACGAGCAGTACTTC	CASSGGTSAYEQYF
TRBJ1-2	TRBV11-2	-	-	TGTGCCAGCAGACCCGACAGCCTACTTAACTATGGCTACACCTTC	CASRPDSLLNYGYTF
TRBJ2-1	TRBV5-1	TRBD2	-	TGCGCCAGCAGCTTGACGGGGGGTACCCTCAATGAGCAGTTCTTC	CASSLTGGTLNEQFF
TRBJ1-5	TRBV28	-	medium-sized	TGTGCCAGCAGTCGCCCAGAAGGGGTGGATCAGCCCCAGCATTTT	CASSRPEGVDQPQHF
TRBJ1-2	TRBV5-1	-	once	TGCGCCAGCAGCTCGGACAGCCACTATGGCTACACCTTC	CASSSDSHYGYTF
TRBJ1-2	TRBV4-1	TRBD1	-	TGCGCCAGCAGCCAATACGAGACAGGGGGGAACTATGGCTACACCTTC	CASSQYETGGNYGYTF
TRBJ2-3	TRBV25-1	TRBD2	once	TGTGCCAGCAGTGAATTCGCTAGCGGGGGCCCTAGCACAGATACGCAGTATTTT	CASSEFASGGPSTDTQYF
TRBJ2-5	TRBV4-3	TRBD2	-	TGCGCCAGCAGCCAAGATCTTAGCGGGGTTCGGGAGACCCAGTACTTC	CASSQDLSGVRETQYF
TRBJ1-5	TRBV28	TRBD1	-	TGTGCCAGCAGTTTACGGGCAGGGGGTAATCAGCCCCAGCATTTT	CASSLRAGGNQPQHF
TRBJ1-3	TRBV28	-	-	TGTGCCAGCAGTTTTCAGGGTAGCTCTGGAAACACCATATATTTT	CASSFQGSSGNTIYF
TRBJ1-5	TRBV7-2	-	-	TGTGCCAGCAGCTTAGGCAGACATAGCAATCAGCCCCAGCATTTT	CASSLGRHSNQPQHF
TRBJ2-2	TRBV6-2/TRBV6-3	-	-	TGTGCCAGCAGTTATTCTGCCGGGGAGCTGTTTTTT	CASSYSAGELFF
TRBJ1-1	TRBV11-3	-	-	TGTGCCAGCAGCTTAGGGGGGGGTGGCACTGAAGCTTTCTTT	CASSLGGGGTEAFF
TRBJ2-1	TRBV4-1	TRBD2	-	TGCGCCAGCAGCCAAGAGGCTAGCGGAGTCTACAATGAGCAGTTCTTC	CASSQEASGVYNEQFF